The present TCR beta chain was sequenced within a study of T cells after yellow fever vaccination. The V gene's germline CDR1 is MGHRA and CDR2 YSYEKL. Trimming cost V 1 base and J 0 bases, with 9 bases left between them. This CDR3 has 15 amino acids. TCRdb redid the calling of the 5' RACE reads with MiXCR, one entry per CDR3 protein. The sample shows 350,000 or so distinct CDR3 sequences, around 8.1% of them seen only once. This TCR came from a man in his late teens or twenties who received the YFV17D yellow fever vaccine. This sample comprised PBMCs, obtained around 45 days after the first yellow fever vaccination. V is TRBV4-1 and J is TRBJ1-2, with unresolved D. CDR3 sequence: CASSQVGGTNYGYTF. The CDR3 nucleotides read TGCGCCAGCAGCCAAGTCGGAGGGACTAACTATGGCTACACCTTC.